These 17 T cell receptor beta chains were sequenced from one sample in a study of neurological immune-mediated disorders. Time point meaning: longitudinal time-point 3. MiXCR was run by TCRdb on the 5' RACE reads, yielding one entry per CDR3 protein. Of roughly 45,000 distinct CDR3 sequences listed, roughly 13% are singletons. Sequenced material: PBMCs. The receptor set was obtained from a man aged 25 to 40 in good health.

There are many counts of this clonotype. The chain links TRBV10-3 to TRBJ2-1; TRBD1 is a possible D gene (6 bases). The CDR3 runs 18 residues. CDR1 is ENHRY and CDR2 is SYGVKD in the germline V gene. V was cut by 0 bases and J by 0 bases, with 15 bases left in between. The CDR3 sequence: CAISESGSGVRSYNEQFF. The CDR3 region has the DNA TGTGCCATCAGTGAGTCCGGGTCAGGGGTCCGCTCCTACAATGAGCAGTTCTTC.

This clonotype was detected many times. V is TRBV29-1 and J is TRBJ2-1, with 7 bases lining up with TRBD2. CDR3 length: 14 residues. V shed 5 bases, J shed 12 bases, and the junction held 16 bases outside the gene matches. Germline CDR1 and CDR2: SQVTM and ANQGSEA. The CDR3 loop is CSVSSGSTDLGQFF. DNA of the CDR3: TGCAGCGTTTCTAGCGGCAGCACCGATCTCGGGCAGTTCTTC.

This clonotype was observed many times. V gene TRBV10-3 combines with J gene TRBJ1-1; D possibly corresponds to TRBD1 (6 bases). The CDR3 sequence is 13 residues long. Per germline, CDR1 ENHRY and CDR2 SYGVKD. V was trimmed by 2 bases and J by 4 bases, leaving 8 bases between them. The CDR3 loop reads CAISESRGTEAFF. CDR3 sequence (DNA): TGTGCCATCAGTGAGAGCAGGGGCACTGAAGCTTTCTTT.

The sample holds many counts of this clonotype. This chain uses TRBV5-1 with TRBJ2-1, with TRBD2 matching 9 bases. This CDR3 has 16 amino acids. Germline V lookup: CDR1 SGHRS, CDR2 YFSETQ. Trimming cost V 4 bases and J 7 bases; bases outside gene matches: 12. CDR3 sequence (DNA): TGCGCCAGCAGCGAATGGGTAGCGGGGGATCGAAATGAGCAGTTCTTC. Amino acid sequence: CASSEWVAGDRNEQFF.

The table lists this clonotype with a count of one. Given a much more abundant clone one base away, this may be a read error. The CDR3 region has the DNA TGCGCCAGCAGCTTGGAGTGGCGGCCCACAGATACGAAGTATTTT. It is translated as CASSLEWRPTDTKYF. This chain uses TRBV5-1 with TRBJ2-3; unclear D gene. There are 15 residues in the CDR3. The V gene's germline CDR1 is SGHRS and CDR2 YFSETQ.

The chain combines TRBV18 with TRBJ2-2, with TRBD1 matching over 9 bases. Germline V gives CDR1 KGHSH, CDR2 LQKENI. Unmatched junction bases numbered 6, after V lost 1 base and J lost 6 bases. CDR3 length equals 16 residues. The CDR3 spells CASSPREQGAAGELFF. In DNA, the CDR3 is TGTGCCAGCTCACCACGTGAACAGGGGGCCGCCGGGGAGCTGTTTTTT.

This clonotype has a count of ten or more. The CDR3 nucleotides are TGTGCCAGCAGCCCCACCGCAGGGTCGGATGAGCAGTTCTTC. Its protein product is CASSPTAGSDEQFF. The genes are TRBV5-5 and TRBJ2-1, with D tentatively TRBD1 (5 bases). V was clipped by 4 bases and J by 8 bases, with 16 bases between them. Germline CDR1 and CDR2: SGHKS and YYEKEE (reference sequence). There are 14 residues in the CDR3.

There are many counts of this clonotype. This sequence joins TRBV3-1 and TRBJ2-1; no definite D call. Trimming pared 4 bases from V and 4 bases from J, leaving 11 bases between. Germline loops: CDR1 LGHDT, CDR2 YNNKEL (reference sequence). The CDR3 covers 14 residues. The CDR3: CASSRSGQYNEQFF. The CDR3 region has the DNA TGTGCCAGCAGCCGATCGGGCCAATACAATGAGCAGTTCTTC.

About this clonotype: This could be a read error, since a much larger clone is one nucleotide away. J is TRBJ2-7 and V is TRBV9; D perhaps matches TRBD2 (6 bases). The CDR3 length is 13 residues. CDR1 and CDR2 from the germline V gene are SGDLS and YYNGEE. CDR3 in amino acids: CANSAGGLGEQYF. For the CDR3, the DNA is TGTGCCAACAGCGCCGGGGGACTGGGCGAGCAGTACTTC.

This clonotype appeared many times. This chain joins TRBV7-2 and TRBJ2-3; 9 nucleotides align to TRBD2. The CDR3 covers 17 residues. The ends lost 2 bases at V and 2 bases at J; junction bases unmatched: 8. The germline gives CDR1 SGHTA, CDR2 FQGNSA. The CDR3 region is CASSLPRSGSDTDTQYF. The CDR3 DNA sequence: TGTGCCAGCAGCTTACCCCGTAGCGGGAGTGACACAGATACGCAGTATTTT.

This clonotype was found many times. The chain couples TRBV6-4 to TRBJ2-1; 14 nucleotides line up with TRBD2. The V segment lost 8 bases and the J segment 7 bases; nucleotides outside the gene matches: 7. Germline V gene lookup returns CDR1 MRHNA and CDR2 SNTAGT. The CDR3 totals 15 residues. The CDR3: CASGLGTSGSNEQFF. The CDR3 DNA sequence: TGTGCCAGCGGATTAGGGACTAGCGGGAGTAATGAGCAGTTCTTC.

In its sample, this clonotype was seen many times. V usage is TRBV27 and J usage is TRBJ2-1, with 9 positions matching TRBD1. Germline CDR1 reads MNHEY; CDR2 reads SMNVEV (reference sequence). This CDR3 contains 14 residues. The V and J ends lost 5 bases and 7 bases, in that order; junction bases with no gene match: 6. CDR3 in DNA: TGTGCCAGCAGTCTCGGGACAGGGAAAAATGAGCAGTTCTTC. Protein product: CASSLGTGKNEQFF.

The genes are TRBV20-1 and TRBJ2-1; possibly TRBD1 for D (5 bases). Germline values: CDR1 DFQATT, CDR2 SNEGSKA (reference sequence). This CDR3 region has 16 residues. Trimming pared 0 bases from V and 6 bases from J, leaving 18 bases between. CDR3 residues: CSARDSQTVAINEQFF. CDR3 coding DNA: TGCAGTGCTAGAGATTCCCAGACAGTGGCGATCAATGAGCAGTTCTTC.

There are many counts of this clonotype. The V gene is TRBV4-2, the J gene TRBJ2-3, with 13 bases identical to TRBD2. V gave up 5 bases and J gave up 6 bases; unmatched junction bases: 8. The CDR3 extends over 16 amino acids. CDR1 and CDR2 from the germline V gene are LGHNA and YNFKEQ. This CDR3 is CASSFGTSGNRDTQYF. The CDR3 nucleotides read TGTGCCAGCAGCTTCGGGACTAGCGGGAATAGGGATACGCAGTATTTT.

This clonotype was picked up many times. The V call is TRBV12-3 or TRBV12-4, the J call TRBJ1-2; no definite D call. The CDR3 totals 14 residues. The V and J ends lost 6 bases and 6 bases respectively, with 17 bases between them. The CDR3 nucleotides are TGTGCCAGCAGCACCGGAGACGCCTTTGATGGCTACACCTTC. Residues: CASSTGDAFDGYTF.

Ten or more counts support this clonotype. V and J are TRBV18 and TRBJ1-1; TRBD1 might be the D (6 bases). Between the trimmed V and J ends, which lost 5 bases and 0 bases, there was a span of 10 bases. This CDR3 region has 14 residues. Germline assignment: CDR1 KGHSH and CDR2 LQKENI. CDR3 bases: TGTGCCAGCTCATTCGGACAGATGAACACTGAAGCTTTCTTT. Encoded protein: CASSFGQMNTEAFF.

This clonotype was detected ten times or more. The chain couples TRBV9 to TRBJ2-7; tentative D call: TRBD2 (7 bases). Trimming took off 2 bases at V and 4 bases at J, with 22 bases between the two ends. There are 17 residues in the CDR3. CDR1 is SGDLS and CDR2 is YYNGEE in the germline V gene. CDR3 DNA sequence: TGTGCCAGCAGCGTCCTCGATGTGGGGGGGCCAGGGTACGAGCAGTACTTC. It codes for CASSVLDVGGPGYEQYF.